One and the same sample provided the 13 T cell receptor beta chains below, sequenced in a study of vaccination effects on CD4 cells after COVID-19. These receptors have no identified antigens. The table came from immunoSEQ multiplex PCR; TCRdb's copy has only in-frame clones and leaves some out. The table lists about 24,000 clones, 60% to 85% of them singletons, with under 15% in the top ten. CD4+ T cells specific for antigen were expanded with viral peptide pools by the ViraFEST assay before sequencing. At the end of about 10 days of culture, CD4+ T cells were isolated. Vaccinated participants had no history of SARS-CoV-2 infection and tested negative for nucleocapsid antibodies. The sample consisted of CD4+ T cells from PBMCs cultured with HCoV-OC43 spike peptides, taken before COVID-19 vaccination. Subset: HCoV-OC43 spike overlapping peptide pool stimulation. The origin of the receptors is a human donor who received a COVID-19 vaccine.

This sequence joins TRBV21-1 and TRBJ2-5; the DNA was not used to check the table's D call, TRBD2. TRBV21-1 is listed as a pseudogene. The CDR3 has 21 amino acids. CDR3 DNA: TGTGCCAGCAGCAAGCCCCCGGACATTGTGGGGACTCCCGTGAGGTGCCAGACCCAGTACTTC. Translated, it gives CASSKPPDIVGTPVRCQTQYF.

The gene calls are TRBV5-1 and TRBJ2-1; the match to TRBD2 covers 12 bases. Looked up from germline, CDR1 is SGHRS and CDR2 is YFSETQ. This CDR3 is 14 amino acids long. V shed 4 bases and J 8 bases; nucleotides not matched to a gene: 4. The CDR3 loop is CASSRLAGEHEQFF. DNA for the CDR3: TGCGCCAGCAGCCGACTAGCGGGGGAGCATGAGCAGTTCTTC.

The rearrangement joins TRBV6-7 to TRBJ2-3; D unclear. TRBV6-7 is filed as an ORF, its function uncertain. The CDR3 loop spans 17 amino acids. V was pared by 5 bases and J by 0 bases, with 18 bases between. CDR3 region: CASSPPKDIISTDTQYF. In DNA form, the CDR3 reads TGTGCCAGCAGTCCCCCCAAAGACATAATTAGCACAGATACGCAGTATTTT.

The chain uses TRBV6-5 and TRBJ1-2, with D tentatively TRBD1 (5 bases). The CDR3 loop spans 14 amino acids. Germline V lookup: CDR1 MNHEY, CDR2 SVGAGI. V lost 6 bases, J lost 4 bases, and 15 bases lay in between. Here the CDR3 DNA reads TGTGCCAGCAGCCCCAGGGAGGGCGGCTATGGCTACACCTTC. This encodes CASSPREGGYGYTF.

This clone is medium-sized within its sample. The chain has TRBV10-1 and TRBJ2-7; D is uncertain. The CDR3 loop spans 12 amino acids. V lost 3 bases to trimming and J lost 3 bases, with 6 bases between them. Germline CDR1 reads WNHNN; CDR2 reads SYGVQD (reference sequence). The CDR3 bases are TGCGCCAGCAGTGACGGTGGCTACGAGCAGTACTTC. Translating gives CASSDGGYEQYF.

The V and J genes are TRBV6-1 and TRBJ2-3; D is uncertain. Germline V gene sequence: CDR1 MNHNS, CDR2 SASEGT. Between the trimmed V and J ends, which lost 1 base and 2 bases, there was a span of 10 bases. CDR3 size: 15 residues. CDR3 in amino acids: CASSEGGQNTDTQYF. Written as DNA, the CDR3 is TGTGCCAGCAGTGAAGGTGGCCAGAACACAGATACGCAGTATTTT.

The J gene is TRBJ2-3, the V gene TRBV5-6, with 14 bases fitting TRBD2. J gave up 1 base and V 3 bases, and 1 base lay outside the gene matches. The CDR3 covers 16 residues. CDR1 and CDR2 (germline): SGHDT, YYEEEE. CDR3 nucleotide sequence: TGTGCCAGCAGCTCGGGACTAGCGGGGGGCACAGATACGCAGTATTTT. Protein product: CASSSGLAGGTDTQYF.

A few counts support this clone. The chain carries TRBV6-1 and TRBJ1-4, with D unclear. Germline CDR1 and CDR2: MNHNS and SASEGT. The ends were cut back, 2 bases at V and 5 bases at J, with 12 bases in the middle. The CDR3 sequence is 15 residues long. The CDR3 loop is CASSEMSSGNEKLFF. CDR3 sequence (DNA): TGTGCCAGCAGTGAAATGAGTTCGGGGAATGAAAAACTGTTTTTT.

Only a few counts were recorded for this clone. The V and J genes are TRBV28 and TRBJ1-1; D may be TRBD1 (6 bases). CDR1 and CDR2 from the germline V gene are MDHEN and SYDVKM. This CDR3 has 15 residues. V lost 3 bases and J 3 bases, leaving 14 bases between the germline ends. The CDR3 nucleotides are TGTGCCAGCAGTTTGGCGGGGGGCTCGGACACTGAAGCTTTCTTT. Translating it yields CASSLAGGSDTEAFF. The full variable domain, its missing parts supplied by reference TRBV28 and TRBJ1-1, is DVKVTQSSRYLVKRTGEKVFLECVQDMDHENMFWYRQDPGLGLRLIYFSYDVKMKEKGDIPEGYSVSREKKERFSLILESASTNQTSMYLCASSLAGGSDTEAFFGQGTRLTVV.

The V and J genes are TRBV19 and TRBJ2-2, with a possible D match to TRBD1 (6 bases). There are 14 residues in the CDR3. Germline CDR1 LNHDA, CDR2 SQIVND (reference sequence). V shed 10 bases and J shed 4 bases, with 16 bases lying between them. CDR3 loop: CATFRDTRTGELFF. The CDR3 DNA reads TGTGCCACTTTCCGGGACACGCGCACCGGGGAGCTGTTTTTT.

The chain couples TRBV2 to TRBJ1-2; D gene uncertain. The germline gives CDR1 SNHLY, CDR2 FYNNEI. V lost 8 bases and J lost 4, with 11 bases in between. The CDR3 runs 12 residues. CDR3 region: CASRSGIYGYTF. CDR3 sequence (DNA): TGTGCCAGCCGGAGCGGGATCTATGGCTACACCTTC. The entire variable domain, with the rest obtained from reference TRBV2 and TRBJ1-2, is as follows: EPEVTQTPSHQVTQMGQEVILRCVPISNHLYFYWYRQILGQKVEFLVSFYNNEISEKSEIFDDQFSVERPDGSNFTLKIRSTKLEDSAMYFCASRSGIYGYTFGSGTRLTVV.

The CDR3 sequence is CASRQGAANYGYTF. DNA for the CDR3: TGTGCCAGCAGACAGGGGGCAGCTAACTATGGCTACACCTTC. The chain recombines TRBV6-5 with TRBJ1-2, with 9 bases aligning to TRBD1. Per the germline V gene, CDR1 is MNHEY and CDR2 is SVGAGI. Trimming cost V 6 bases and J 0 bases; bases outside gene matches: 2. The CDR3 is made up of 14 amino acids.

The CDR3 DNA sequence: TGTGCCAGCAGTACCGTCGGAATCAATCAGCCCCAGCATTTT. Residues: CASSTVGINQPQHF. This chain links TRBV6-5 with TRBJ1-5; D unclear. CDR3 size: 14 residues. V shed 5 bases and J shed 3 bases, with 11 bases lying between them. CDR1 and CDR2 from the germline V gene are MNHEY and SVGAGI.